These 25 T cell receptor beta chains were sequenced from one sample in a study of vaccination effects on CD4 cells after COVID-19. No antigen has been assigned to these receptors. The assay was immunoSEQ multiplex PCR, and TCRdb's table has in-frame clones only and misses some. Of some 74,000 clones listed, over 70% are singletons. Viral peptide pools were used in the ViraFEST assay to expand antigen-specific CD4+ T cells, and sequencing came afterward. Cultured cells yielded isolated CD4+ T cells after less than 11 days. Of the BNT162b2 and mRNA-1273 vaccines, participants received two doses of one or the other. The specimen was CD4+ T cells from PBMCs cultured with HCoV-229E spike peptides, collected after COVID-19 vaccination. The receptors originated from a human donor who received a COVID-19 vaccine.

The genes are TRBV2 and TRBJ2-3; a possible D gene is TRBD2 (5 bases). This CDR3 is built from 13 residues. Between the trimmed V and J ends, which lost 3 bases and 1 base, there was a span of 5 bases. The V gene's germline CDR1 is SNHLY and CDR2 FYNNEI. CDR3 coding DNA: TGTGCCAGCAGTGACGGGGGCACAGATACGCAGTATTTT. Translated: CASSDGGTDTQYF.

This clone was found once. The chain couples TRBV6-5 to TRBJ2-2; D is unclear. The CDR3 has 12 amino acids. V dropped 7 bases and J dropped 1 base, with 4 bases sitting between them. Germline-derived CDR1 and CDR2 are MNHEY and SVGAGI. For the CDR3, the DNA is TGTGCCAGCAAAGGGAACACCGGGGAGCTGTTTTTT. Translating gives CASKGNTGELFF.

DNA of the CDR3: TGTGCCAGCAGCTCTCGACAGGGATCCTACAATGAGCAGTTCTTC. Its translation: CASSSRQGSYNEQFF. The chain joins TRBV7-3 to TRBJ2-1; 7 bases are a match to TRBD1. The CDR3 covers 15 residues. CDR1 and CDR2 from the germline V gene are SGHTA and FQGTGA. With 4 bases clipped from V and 1 base from J, the junction kept 4 bases outside the gene matches.

V is TRBV5-6 and J is TRBJ1-2; 9 bases match TRBD1. V lost 0 bases and J lost 8; bases outside the gene matches: 5. Germline CDR1 reads SGHDT; CDR2 reads YYEEEE. This CDR3 is built from 14 residues. In nucleotides, the CDR3 is TGTGCCAGCAGCTTGGGTTGGGACAGGGAGGGCTACACCTTC. Its protein product is CASSLGWDREGYTF.

This chain uses TRBV28 with TRBJ1-2, with D perhaps TRBD1 (6 bases). Germline values: CDR1 MDHEN, CDR2 SYDVKM. This CDR3 spans 14 amino acids. V was trimmed by 2 bases and J by 5 bases, leaving 12 bases between them. The CDR3 region is CASSLVSGVYGYTF. Here the CDR3 DNA reads TGTGCCAGCAGTTTAGTTTCAGGGGTATATGGCTACACCTTC.

This chain connects TRBV7-2 to TRBJ2-2; no clear D gene. Germline V CDR1 and CDR2: SGHTA, FQGNSA. Trimming took off 1 base at V and 1 base at J, with 7 bases between the two ends. This CDR3 region has 15 residues. CDR3 in DNA: TGTGCCAGCAGCTTAGGGACCTGGAACACCGGGGAGCTGTTTTTT. As protein: CASSLGTWNTGELFF. The whole variable domain, filled in from reference TRBV7-2 and TRBJ2-2, reads GAGVSQSPSNKVTEKGKDVELRCDPISGHTALYWYRQSLGQGLEFLIYFQGNSAPDKSGLPSDRFSAERTGGSVSTLTIQRTQQEDSAVYLCASSLGTWNTGELFFGEGSRLTVL.

The chain joins TRBV11-2 to TRBJ2-7; tentatively, D is TRBD1 or TRBD2 (5 bases each). Deletions cut 4 bases from V and 9 bases from J, with 10 bases between. CDR3 length: 11 residues. Per germline, CDR1 SGHAT and CDR2 FQNNGV. The CDR3 protein is CASSYLRGQYV. In nucleotides, the CDR3 is TGTGCCAGCAGCTACCTGAGGGGGCAGTACGTC.

The CDR3: CATQGLGGRYGYTF. CDR3 DNA sequence: TGTGCCACCCAAGGCCTGGGGGGGCGCTATGGCTACACCTTC. This chain joins TRBV18 and TRBJ1-2; weak D call: TRBD1 (6 bases). The V gene's germline CDR1 is KGHSH and CDR2 LQKENI. The length of the CDR3 is 14 residues. The ends were cut back, 10 bases at V and 4 bases at J, with 19 bases in the middle.

The rearrangement uses TRBV18 and TRBJ2-3; D might be TRBD1 (5 bases). Germline V CDR1 and CDR2: KGHSH, LQKENI. The CDR3 sequence is 15 residues long. V was shortened by 2 bases and J by 1 base, with 10 bases between the two germline ends. The CDR3 DNA is TGTGCCAGCTCACCAGGGGCCGTAGGCACAGATACGCAGTATTTT. It translates to CASSPGAVGTDTQYF.

The chain is built from TRBV28 and TRBJ1-1; TRBD1 is a possible D gene (5 bases). Between the trimmed V and J ends, which lost 2 bases and 1 base, there was a span of 5 bases. CDR3 length: 13 amino acids. Germline V gene lookup returns CDR1 MDHEN and CDR2 SYDVKM. CDR3 DNA sequence: TGTGCCAGCAGTTTAGACAGGAACACTGAAGCTTTCTTT. Protein: CASSLDRNTEAFF.

The chain joins TRBV4-1 to TRBJ2-3; 7 nucleotides line up with TRBD1. The trim removed 4 bases at V and 2 bases at J, leaving 12 bases unmatched. The CDR3 totals 17 residues. CDR1 MGHRA and CDR2 YSYEKL come from the germline V gene. The CDR3 sequence: CASSPRQRGLVTDTQYF. The CDR3 bases are TGCGCCAGCAGCCCTCGTCAGAGGGGGCTCGTCACAGATACGCAGTATTTT.

This chain connects TRBV5-1 to TRBJ2-2; 10 bases line up with TRBD1. V lost 4 bases, J lost 4 bases, and 4 bases stayed unmatched. Germline-derived CDR1 and CDR2 are SGHRS and YFSETQ. There are 15 residues in the CDR3. This CDR3 is CASSLGTGVTGELFF. CDR3 nucleotide sequence: TGCGCCAGCAGCCTGGGGACAGGGGTCACCGGGGAGCTGTTTTTT.

The chain joins TRBV30 to TRBJ1-3, with D perhaps TRBD1 (5 bases). V lost 1 base, J lost 4 bases, and 11 bases lay in between. The CDR3 runs to 14 residues. From germline, CDR1 is GTSNPN and CDR2 SVGIG (reference sequence). CDR3 protein: CAWSGGTRGNTIYF. CDR3 sequence (DNA): TGTGCCTGGAGTGGCGGGACGAGGGGAAACACCATATATTTT. The full variable domain, in which reference TRBV30 and TRBJ1-3 provide the parts outside the CDR3, is SQTIHQWPATLVQPVGSPLSLECTVEGTSNPNLYWYRQAAGRGLQLLFYSVGIGQISSEVPQNLSASRPQDRQFILSSKKLLLSDSGFYLCAWSGGTRGNTIYFGEGSWLTVV.

V usage is TRBV4-1 and J usage is TRBJ1-2; no definite D call. This CDR3 has 16 amino acids. Per the germline V gene, CDR1 is MGHRA and CDR2 is YSYEKL. V lost 4 bases to trimming and J lost 1 base, with 16 bases between them. In DNA form, the CDR3 reads TGCGCCAGCAGCCGAACGAGGCTTGGGTTTAACTATGGCTACACCTTC. Translation gives CASSRTRLGFNYGYTF.

J is TRBJ2-1 and V is TRBV19, with TRBD1 matching over 8 bases. The CDR3 contains 14 residues. Germline V gives CDR1 LNHDA, CDR2 SQIVND (reference sequence). The J segment lost 6 bases and the V segment lost 5 bases, leaving 6 bases of the junction unmatched. In DNA form, the CDR3 reads TGTGCCAGTAGTTCAGGACAGGGTTTCAATGAGCAGTTCTTC. Its protein product is CASSSGQGFNEQFF.

This chain uses TRBV5-1 with TRBJ2-3; no reliable D call. The CDR3 runs 14 residues. The germline gives CDR1 SGHRS, CDR2 YFSETQ. With 0 bases removed from V and 0 bases from J, the gap between germline ends came to 5 bases. This CDR3 reads CASSLAGSTDTQYF. The CDR3 nucleotides are TGCGCCAGCAGCTTGGCAGGTAGCACAGATACGCAGTATTTT.

DNA for the CDR3: TGCGCCAGCAGTTGGCTTGATCCTGAACTTAATACGCAGTATTTT. It codes for CASSWLDPELNTQYF. V gene TRBV5-1 combines with J gene TRBJ2-3; D gene uncertain. This CDR3 has 15 amino acids. V shed 5 bases and J shed 7 bases, with 20 bases lying between them. CDR1 and CDR2 from the germline V gene are SGHRS and YFSETQ.

The chain couples TRBV18 to TRBJ2-3; the match to TRBD2 covers 8 bases. CDR3 length: 14 amino acids. Germline CDR1 is KGHSH and CDR2 is LQKENI. V lost 5 bases to trimming and J lost 6 bases; unmatched junction nucleotides: 7. The CDR3 protein is CASSTAGGLDTQYF. DNA of the CDR3: TGTGCCAGCTCAACGGCGGGGGGTCTGGATACGCAGTATTTT.

The chain has TRBV5-6 and TRBJ2-7; D is undetermined. Trimming took off 0 bases at V and 4 bases at J, with 5 bases between the two ends. The CDR3 sequence is 12 residues long. Germline CDR1 SGHDT, CDR2 YYEEEE. The CDR3 protein is CASSLGRYEQYV. The CDR3 DNA reads as TGTGCCAGCAGCTTGGGGCGTTACGAGCAGTACGTC.

The chain combines TRBV7-3 with TRBJ2-2; D is unresolved. Germline CDR1 is SGHTA and CDR2 is FQGTGA. Trimming shortened V by 2 bases and J by 2 bases, and 9 bases separated the two germline ends. There are 15 residues in the CDR3. The CDR3: CASSLSSGNTGELFF. DNA of the CDR3: TGTGCCAGCAGCTTATCCTCAGGCAACACCGGGGAGCTGTTTTTT.

This chain joins TRBV5-1 and TRBJ2-3; no definite D call. Trimming shortened V by 1 base and J by 0 bases, and 9 bases separated the two germline ends. Germline V gene data show CDR1 as SGHRS and CDR2 as YFSETQ. This CDR3 is built from 15 residues. Here the CDR3 DNA reads TGCGCCAGCAGCTTGCCCACTGACAGCACAGATACGCAGTATTTT. This sequence encodes CASSLPTDSTDTQYF.

The chain joins TRBV24-1 to TRBJ2-5, with D hard to call. The germline V and J ends were trimmed by 2 bases and 4 bases, with 16 bases remaining between them. Looked up from germline, CDR1 is KGHDR and CDR2 is SFDVKD. The CDR3 loop spans 16 amino acids. The CDR3 DNA is TGTGCCACCAGTGATTCGGGCTTTACACGAGGAGAGACCCAGTACTTC. Translated, it gives CATSDSGFTRGETQYF.

The chain links TRBV30 to TRBJ1-3; 8 bases align to TRBD1. V was pared by 1 base and J by 3 bases, with 5 bases of the junction left unmatched. Germline V gives CDR1 GTSNPN, CDR2 SVGIG (reference sequence). The length of the CDR3 is 15 residues. CDR3 protein: CAWSGQGMRGNTIYF. The CDR3 bases are TGTGCCTGGAGTGGACAGGGGATGCGTGGAAACACCATATATTTT.

The chain combines TRBV30 with TRBJ2-4; 7 bases match TRBD1. The CDR3 runs to 15 residues. CDR1 is GTSNPN and CDR2 is SVGIG in the germline V gene (reference sequence). V was pared by 5 bases and J by 0 bases, with 7 bases of the junction left unmatched. For the CDR3, the DNA is TGTGCCTGGGGATCGACAGGGATAGCCAAAAACATTCAGTACTTC. It is translated as CAWGSTGIAKNIQYF. The variable domain in full, completed from reference TRBV30 and TRBJ2-4, reads SQTIHQWPATLVQPVGSPLSLECTVEGTSNPNLYWYRQAAGRGLQLLFYSVGIGQISSEVPQNLSASRPQDRQFILSSKKLLLSDSGFYLCAWGSTGIAKNIQYFGAGTRLSVL.

This chain joins TRBV6-5 and TRBJ1-2; TRBD1 agrees at 10 bases. There are 15 residues in the CDR3. CDR1 MNHEY and CDR2 SVGAGI come from the germline V gene. V lost 2 bases and J lost 2; bases outside the gene matches: 2. In DNA form, the CDR3 reads TGTGCCAGCAGTTACGACAGGGGGCAGAACTATGGCTACACCTTC. As protein: CASSYDRGQNYGYTF.